This paragraph covers one TCR beta chain sequence. Antigen unknown. J was trimmed by 0 bases and V by 3 bases; bases with no gene match: 6. Germline values: CDR1 MGHDK, CDR2 SYGVNS. CDR3 size: 16 residues. This entry is derived from a study of T cell responses to AZD1222 COVID-19 vaccine. In the study overall: Pooling was applied to second doses at about 4 or about 12 weeks. Study-wide findings and caveats: Donors skewed white British and female; clonal diversity was possibly underestimated. Nearly half of unique spike-specific TCRs reportedly avoided B.1.351 and B.1.1.7 mutated regions. Only 5 or 6 people who got AZD1222 tested seropositive at baseline.

TCRdb's copy holds only in-frame clones and misses some; the assay was immunoSEQ multiplex PCR. The sample holds approximately 180,000 clones; about nine tenths are singletons and the top ten take roughly 3.1%. The sample was peripheral blood, taken on day 0 of AZD1222 vaccination. The clonotype comes from an adult in good health. V gene TRBV25-1 combines with J gene TRBJ2-3, with 7 bases aligning to TRBD1. CDR3 amino acids: CASSDPGQQSTDTQYF. The DNA for the CDR3 is TGTGCCAGCAGTGACCCGGGACAGCAAAGCACAGATACGCAGTATTTT.